The 28 T cell receptor beta chains below come from one sample, sequenced in a study of regulatory T cells (dated by TCRdb to the late 2010s). Libraries were made using the immunoSEQ multiplex PCR assay. For the multiplex PCR, 52 forward TRBV primers and 13 reverse TRBJ primers were used, and amplification bias was corrected with both assay-based and computational methods. TCRdb limited this immuneACCESS table to in-frame rearrangements with V and J called. A share of clones is missing; checked studies link under half to unresolved V genes, and the rest is unexplained. The sample contains 20,000 to 25,000 clones, 93% of them found a single time. About 3.8% of the sample is taken by the ten largest. The sequenced sample was CD8+ T cells sorted from blood. The receptor source for this set is a child aged 2-9 years with CD3G deficiency.

This clone was detected once. The sample contains more than one DNA sequence encoding this CDR3. The chain combines TRBV28 with TRBJ1-1; TRBD1 aligns across 8 bases. The V gene's germline CDR1 is MDHEN and CDR2 SYDVKM. Trimming at V came to 6 bases and at J to 5 bases, leaving 2 bases not matched to a gene. CDR3 length: 12 amino acids. CDR3 in amino acids: CASSDRGTEAFF. CDR3 DNA: TGTGCCAGCAGCGACAGGGGTACTGAAGCTTTCTTT.

The rearrangement links TRBV19 to TRBJ2-7; D perhaps matches TRBD1 (6 bases). This CDR3 is 14 amino acids long. Germline values: CDR1 LNHDA, CDR2 SQIVND (reference sequence). V lost 6 bases to trimming and J lost 0 bases, with 12 bases between them. Written as DNA, the CDR3 is TGTGCCAGTAGGGTAACAGGGAGCTCCTACGAGCAGTACTTC. Encoded protein: CASRVTGSSYEQYF.

The V and J genes are TRBV10-3 and TRBJ1-6; 10 bases are a match to TRBD1. This CDR3 comprises 18 residues. The germline V gene encodes CDR1 ENHRY and CDR2 SYGVKD. V shed 4 bases, J shed 14 bases, and the junction held 20 bases outside the gene matches. The DNA for the CDR3 is TGTGCCATCAGTGCAACTTCTCCGCGGGACAGGGGATATAAAACCCTCCACTTT. This translates into CAISATSPRDRGYKTLHF.

The chain recombines TRBV19 with TRBJ2-1, with 12 positions matching TRBD2. V dropped 5 bases and J dropped 2; count of bases not matched to a gene: 4. Germline CDR1 and CDR2: LNHDA and SQIVND (reference sequence). There are 16 residues in the CDR3. The CDR3: CASSSRTSGTYNEQFF. The CDR3 bases are TGTGCCAGTAGTTCGAGGACTAGCGGGACCTACAATGAGCAGTTCTTC.

The rearrangement links TRBV28 to TRBJ1-5; D is uncertain. CDR3 length: 17 residues. The V and J ends lost 6 bases and 0 bases respectively, with 18 bases between them. The V gene's germline CDR1 is MDHEN and CDR2 SYDVKM. As DNA, the CDR3 is TGTGCCAGCAGCGACGAGGTGGGTCCATATAGCAATCAGCCCCAGCATTTT. Its protein is CASSDEVGPYSNQPQHF.

V and J are TRBV28 and TRBJ1-1; D perhaps matches TRBD1 (6 bases). CDR3 size: 14 residues. Germline CDR1 and CDR2: MDHEN and SYDVKM. The germline V and J ends were trimmed by 2 bases and 0 bases, with 7 bases remaining between them. The CDR3 spells CASSLPGVNTEAFF. CDR3 DNA: TGTGCCAGCAGTTTACCAGGGGTGAACACTGAAGCTTTCTTT.

The chain carries TRBV11-2 and TRBJ2-4; D is unresolved. The CDR3 runs to 15 residues. Trimming took 5 bases from V and 9 from J, leaving 20 bases between them. From germline, CDR1 is SGHAT and CDR2 FQNNGV. The CDR3 region is CASSPTYQRLGIQYF. The DNA of the CDR3 is TGTGCCAGCAGCCCAACGTATCAGCGTTTGGGCATTCAGTACTTC. The whole variable domain, remainder taken from reference TRBV11-2 and TRBJ2-4, is EAGVAQSPRYKIIEKRQSVAFWCNPISGHATLYWYQQILGQGPKLLIQFQNNGVVDDSQLPKDRFSAERLKGVDSTLKIQPAKLEDSAVYLCASSPTYQRLGIQYFGAGTRLSVL.

This chain connects TRBV6-1 to TRBJ1-1; D gene uncertain. Germline V gene data show CDR1 as MNHNS and CDR2 as SASEGT. Trimming cost V 2 bases and J 4 bases, with 8 bases left between them. CDR3 length: 13 residues. DNA for the CDR3: TGTGCCAGCAGTGAACTGTCCCTCACTGAAGCTTTCTTT. Translating gives CASSELSLTEAFF.

The chain uses TRBV19 and TRBJ2-5; D uncertain. Germline CDR1 is LNHDA and CDR2 is SQIVND (reference sequence). The CDR3 has 13 amino acids. Between the trimmed V and J ends, which lost 3 bases and 2 bases, there was a span of 7 bases. The CDR3, as DNA: TGTGCCAGTAGTATCAACGTACAAGAGACCCAGTACTTC. This codes for CASSINVQETQYF.

The chain employs TRBV10-1 and TRBJ2-5, with TRBD2 matching 12 bases. Germline V lookup: CDR1 WNHNN, CDR2 SYGVQD (reference sequence). The CDR3 is 17 residues long. The junction had 8 bases not matched to a gene; V was cut back by 3 bases and J by 3 bases. The CDR3 loop is CASSEELAGGLKETQYF. The CDR3 DNA reads as TGCGCCAGCAGTGAAGAGCTAGCGGGAGGGTTAAAAGAGACCCAGTACTTC.

This chain joins TRBV6-1 and TRBJ2-7; D uncertain. Trimming left V 1 base short and J 3 bases short, with 7 bases between. Germline V gene data show CDR1 as MNHNS and CDR2 as SASEGT. This CDR3 region has 13 residues. CDR3 protein: CASSEGARYEQYF. The CDR3 DNA reads as TGTGCCAGCAGTGAAGGGGCGCGCTACGAGCAGTACTTC.

For the CDR3, the DNA is TGTGCCAGCAGCTACCCAGCGGGAGGCTCCAATGAGCAGTTCTTC. It is translated as CASSYPAGGSNEQFF. The chain couples TRBV13 to TRBJ2-1; 9 bases align to TRBD2. Germline V gives CDR1 PRHDT, CDR2 FYEKMQ (reference sequence). V trimming: 4 bases; J trimming: 6 bases; junction bases outside the gene matches: 7. The CDR3 totals 15 residues.

The chain combines TRBV28 with TRBJ2-3; no clear D. V was trimmed by 4 bases and J by 2 bases, leaving 16 bases between them. This CDR3 region has 16 residues. Germline values: CDR1 MDHEN, CDR2 SYDVKM. The CDR3 nucleotides are TGTGCCAGCAGTTCTCCGGGCCCCCCTCACACAGATACGCAGTATTTT. Translation gives CASSSPGPPHTDTQYF.

The rearrangement uses TRBV10-3 and TRBJ2-7, with 12 bases lining up with TRBD2. After removal of 6 bases from V and 7 bases from J, the junction contained 16 bases not matched to a gene. This CDR3 spans 17 amino acids. Looked up from germline, CDR1 is ENHRY and CDR2 is SYGVKD. CDR3 loop: CAISNQTEASGREEQYF. The CDR3 nucleotides are TGTGCCATCAGCAACCAGACTGAGGCTAGCGGGAGGGAAGAGCAGTACTTC.

V usage is TRBV5-1 and J usage is TRBJ2-7; D uncertain. Germline V lookup: CDR1 SGHRS, CDR2 YFSETQ. The CDR3 extends over 13 amino acids. V was pared by 2 bases and J by 2 bases, with 8 bases between. The chain's CDR3 is CASSLGPPYEQYF. CDR3 in DNA: TGCGCCAGCAGCTTAGGACCCCCCTACGAGCAGTACTTC.

V and J are TRBV10-2 and TRBJ2-1; 13 nucleotides line up with TRBD2. The germline gives CDR1 WSHSY, CDR2 SAAADI. The CDR3 extends over 15 amino acids. With V trimmed by 3 bases and J by 9 bases, 5 bases remained unmatched. The DNA for the CDR3 is TGCGCCAGCAGTGATCCGGGACTAGCGGGACGTGAGCAGTTCTTC. Translating it yields CASSDPGLAGREQFF.

The chain carries TRBV28 and TRBJ2-7, with D perhaps matching TRBD1 or TRBD2 (5 bases each). V was cut by 2 bases and J by 0 bases, with 8 bases left in between. In germline, CDR1 is MDHEN, CDR2 SYDVKM. This CDR3 contains 14 residues. The CDR3 bases are TGTGCCAGCAGTTTACCGGGGCCCTCCTACGAGCAGTACTTC. Its protein is CASSLPGPSYEQYF.

The rearrangement joins TRBV28 to TRBJ2-5, with 10 bases that match TRBD2. The J call is in doubt because the DNA end fits TRBJ2-7 better. The germline gives CDR1 MDHEN, CDR2 SYDVKM. The CDR3 is 15 residues long. CDR3 amino acids: CASSLAASGRIEQYF. CDR3 nucleotides: TGTGCCAGCAGTTTAGCGGCTAGCGGGAGAATCGAGCAGTACTTC.

This chain's CDR3 is CASSEWTGYEQYF. CDR3 nucleotide sequence: TGTGCCAGCAGTGAATGGACGGGCTACGAGCAGTACTTC. The rearrangement uses TRBV6-1 and TRBJ2-7; D is undetermined. The CDR3 contains 13 residues. Trimming took 2 bases from V and 3 from J, leaving 8 bases between them. CDR1 is MNHNS and CDR2 is SASEGT in the germline V gene.

V usage is TRBV28 and J usage is TRBJ2-7; the D gene is possibly TRBD1 (5 bases). Germline-derived CDR1 and CDR2 are MDHEN and SYDVKM. The CDR3 extends over 14 amino acids. Trimming left V 2 bases short and J 2 bases short, with 10 bases between. This CDR3 is CASSLSRQPYEQYF. CDR3 sequence (DNA): TGTGCCAGCAGTTTAAGTAGACAGCCCTACGAGCAGTACTTC.

This clone was picked up one time. This CDR3 is also generated by other DNA sequences in the sample. In DNA form, the CDR3 reads TGTGCCAGCAGTTTATCCGTGAACACTGAAGCTTTCTTT. It yields the protein CASSLSVNTEAFF. This chain connects TRBV28 to TRBJ1-1; D not certain. The germline gives CDR1 MDHEN, CDR2 SYDVKM. The CDR3 totals 13 residues. V was pared by 1 base and J by 0 bases, with 3 bases between.

This clone occurred once. The genes are TRBV7-8 and TRBJ2-5; 9 nucleotides line up with TRBD1. Per the germline V gene, CDR1 is SGHVS and CDR2 is FQNEAQ. V lost 1 base, J lost 4 bases, and 4 bases stayed unmatched. This CDR3 comprises 15 residues. For the CDR3, the DNA is TGTGCCAGCAGCTTAGAGGCACAGGGGGCAGAGACCCAGTACTTC. This sequence encodes CASSLEAQGAETQYF.

The chain couples TRBV9 to TRBJ1-6; 8 bases are shared with TRBD1. CDR3 length: 15 residues. V shed 5 bases and J 4 bases; nucleotides not matched to a gene: 5. CDR1 SGDLS and CDR2 YYNGEE come from the germline V gene. The CDR3 DNA is TGTGCCAGCAGTACCGGGACAGGATATAATTCACCCCTCCACTTT. Translation: CASSTGTGYNSPLHF.

The rearrangement uses TRBV11-2 and TRBJ2-7; D may be TRBD1 (6 bases). From germline, CDR1 is SGHAT and CDR2 FQNNGV. The CDR3 sequence is 15 residues long. V was shortened by 6 bases and J by 2 bases, with 17 bases between the two germline ends. This chain's CDR3 is CASRGAGRDAYEQYF. The CDR3 DNA reads as TGTGCCAGCAGGGGGGCGGGTCGAGATGCCTACGAGCAGTACTTC.

V gene TRBV7-2 combines with J gene TRBJ2-7, with D perhaps TRBD1 (6 bases). Trimming removed 1 base from V and 2 bases from J, with 9 bases in between. Looked up from germline, CDR1 is SGHTA and CDR2 is FQGNSA. The length of the CDR3 is 14 residues. The CDR3 sequence is CASSLEGGTYEQYF. Written as DNA, the CDR3 is TGTGCCAGCAGCTTAGAAGGGGGAACCTACGAGCAGTACTTC.

The chain uses TRBV5-1 and TRBJ2-7; 10 bases match TRBD1. J lost 0 bases, V lost 0 bases, and 6 bases had no gene match. CDR1 is SGHRS and CDR2 is YFSETQ in the germline V gene. This CDR3 is 17 amino acids long. The DNA of the CDR3 is TGCGCCAGCAGCTTGGGTCCGGGACAGGGGACCTCCTACGAGCAGTACTTC. As protein: CASSLGPGQGTSYEQYF.

V usage is TRBV10-3 and J usage is TRBJ2-3; D uncertain. This CDR3 is built from 12 residues. Trimming took off 3 bases at V and 2 bases at J, with 3 bases between the two ends. CDR1 is ENHRY and CDR2 is SYGVKD in the germline V gene. CDR3 sequence reads: CAISDSTDTQYF. Here the CDR3 DNA reads TGTGCCATCAGTGACTCCACAGATACGCAGTATTTT.

The chain combines TRBV28 with TRBJ2-6, with D uncertain. Germline assignment: CDR1 MDHEN and CDR2 SYDVKM. This CDR3 spans 13 amino acids. V was shortened by 8 bases and J by 0 bases, with 5 bases between the two germline ends. The DNA of the CDR3 is TGTGCCAGCCAGGCCTCTGGGGCCAACGTCCTGACTTTC. It yields the protein CASQASGANVLTF.